These T cell receptor beta chains were read from a single sample in a study of early T cells in non-severe SARS-CoV-2 infection. TCRdb reanalysed the 5' RACE reads using MiXCR and keeps one entry per CDR3 protein. The sample carries 45,000 or so distinct CDR3 sequences, about 11% recorded once. What was sequenced was whole blood. Receptors originate from an adult who was a healthcare worker with PCR-confirmed SARS-CoV-2 infection or an uninfected control (not recorded which). CDR3s include the opening cysteine and the closing phenylalanine or tryptophan. A D gene is named only where the DNA matches it firmly. The listing skips clone size in some rows; elsewhere it reads once, few, many or a size class.

J gene: TRBJ1-5
V gene: TRBV19
D gene: NA
clone size: NA
CDR3 protein: CASDNIEGNQPQHF
CDR3 DNA: TGTGCCAGCGACAATATTGAGGGGAATCAGCCCCAGCATTTT

J gene: TRBJ2-4
V gene: TRBV5-4
D gene: NA
clone size: few
CDR3 protein: CASSFRNGIQYF
CDR3 DNA: TGTGCCAGCAGCTTCCGGAATGGCATTCAGTACTTC

J gene: TRBJ2-7
V gene: TRBV6-5
D gene: NA
clone size: many
CDR3 protein: CASSSRDGAVSYEQYF
CDR3 DNA: TGTGCCAGCAGTTCCCGGGACGGAGCGGTTTCCTACGAGCAGTACTTC

J gene: TRBJ1-5
V gene: TRBV18
D gene: TRBD1
clone size: NA
CDR3 protein: CASSPTGTGRTQPQHF
CDR3 DNA: TGTGCCAGCTCACCCACCGGGACAGGGCGCACTCAGCCCCAGCATTTT

J gene: TRBJ2-7
V gene: TRBV2
D gene: NA
clone size: many
CDR3 protein: CASRIYEQYF
CDR3 DNA: TGTGCCAGCCGTATCTACGAGCAGTACTTC

J gene: TRBJ2-5
V gene: TRBV12-3/TRBV12-4
D gene: NA
clone size: NA
CDR3 protein: CASSLTRQETQYF
CDR3 DNA: TGTGCCAGCAGCCTTACAAGGCAAGAGACCCAGTACTTC

J gene: TRBJ2-1
V gene: TRBV6-2/TRBV6-3
D gene: NA
clone size: few
CDR3 protein: CASSYYVKSSYNEQFF
CDR3 DNA: TGTGCCAGCAGTTACTACGTCAAAAGCTCCTACAATGAGCAGTTCTTC

J gene: TRBJ2-7
V gene: TRBV29-1
D gene: NA
clone size: few
CDR3 protein: CSVALTYEQYF
CDR3 DNA: TGCAGCGTTGCGCTTACCTACGAGCAGTACTTC

J gene: TRBJ1-2
V gene: TRBV6-6
D gene: TRBD1
clone size: few
CDR3 protein: CASSYRTGAGYTF
CDR3 DNA: TGTGCCAGCAGTTATAGGACAGGTGCGGGCTACACCTTC

J gene: TRBJ2-7
V gene: TRBV18
D gene: NA
clone size: NA
CDR3 protein: CASSPPGLPSHDEQYF
CDR3 DNA: TGTGCCAGCTCACCCCCGGGACTCCCGAGTCATGACGAGCAGTACTTC

J gene: TRBJ1-4
V gene: TRBV12-3/TRBV12-4
D gene: NA
clone size: NA
CDR3 protein: CASSLSATNEKLFF
CDR3 DNA: TGTGCCAGCAGCCTGAGTGCAACTAATGAAAAACTGTTTTTT

J gene: TRBJ2-5
V gene: TRBV11-2
D gene: NA
clone size: few
CDR3 protein: CASSLPGAIETQYF
CDR3 DNA: TGTGCCAGCAGCTTACCCGGGGCGATAGAGACCCAGTACTTC

J gene: TRBJ1-1
V gene: TRBV7-8
D gene: TRBD1
clone size: few
CDR3 protein: CASSSNRGIRLNTEAFF
CDR3 DNA: TGTGCCAGCAGCAGCAACAGGGGTATCCGGCTGAACACTGAAGCTTTCTTT

J gene: TRBJ2-5
V gene: TRBV9
D gene: NA
clone size: NA
CDR3 protein: CASSALSGSETQYF
CDR3 DNA: TGTGCCAGCAGCGCCCTGTCGGGTTCAGAGACCCAGTACTTC